The 16 T cell receptor beta chains below all came from one sample that was sequenced in a study of T cells after yellow fever vaccination. A single record per CDR3 protein comes from TCRdb applying MiXCR to the 5' RACE reads. The data show 110,000 or so distinct CDR3 sequences, with approximately 7.1% seen just once and 2.7% held by the top ten. Here the sequenced sample was CD4+ T cells sorted from PBMCs, taken about 41 days after the first yellow fever vaccination. The receptors were sampled from a man aged 18 to 29 who received the YFV17D yellow fever vaccine.

This clonotype has a count of ten or more. The rearrangement uses TRBV20-1 and TRBJ2-7; tentative D call: TRBD1 (6 bases). The CDR3 consists of 14 residues. The germline V gene has CDR1 DFQATT and CDR2 SNEGSKA (reference sequence). Trimming left V 3 bases short and J 0 bases short, with 12 bases between. CDR3: CSASRTEGSYEQYF. The DNA of the CDR3 is TGCAGTGCTAGCAGGACAGAAGGCTCCTACGAGCAGTACTTC.

This clonotype was detected a few times. The chain has TRBV10-3 and TRBJ1-4; D ambiguous. The V end lost 8 bases, the J end lost 8 bases, and 9 bases lay between the germline ends. The CDR3 covers 11 residues. Germline CDR1 ENHRY, CDR2 SYGVKD. CDR3 sequence: CAIGAGEKLFF. CDR3 bases: TGTGCCATCGGCGCTGGGGAAAAACTGTTTTTT.

This clonotype has just a few counts. The chain carries TRBV6-1 and TRBJ1-3, with D uncertain. V lost 5 bases and J 4 bases, leaving 18 bases between the germline ends. The CDR3 extends over 16 amino acids. Germline V lookup: CDR1 MNHNS, CDR2 SASEGT. CDR3 DNA sequence: TGTGCCAGCAGTCGCCAGGAGGTCGCGTCCGGAAACACCATATATTTT. Translation gives CASSRQEVASGNTIYF.

In this sample, this clonotype turned up many times. J is TRBJ2-7 and V is TRBV7-2; D perhaps matches TRBD1 (5 bases). Trimming took 1 base from V and 4 from J, leaving 8 bases between them. The germline CDR1 and CDR2 sequences are SGHTA and FQGNSA. The CDR3 covers 13 residues. CDR3 amino acids: CASSLVAGYEQYV. Written as DNA, the CDR3 is TGTGCCAGCAGCTTAGTTGCAGGGTACGAGCAGTACGTC.

This clonotype has ten or more counts. The chain combines TRBV5-1 with TRBJ2-1, with D perhaps matching TRBD1 or TRBD2 (6 bases each). The CDR3 consists of 15 residues. V lost 4 bases and J lost 7, with 18 bases in between. Germline assignment: CDR1 SGHRS and CDR2 YFSETQ. CDR3 region: CASSAGWGHENEQFF. CDR3 nucleotides: TGCGCCAGCAGCGCGGGGTGGGGGCATGAAAATGAGCAGTTCTTC. Full variable domain (missing parts from reference TRBV5-1 and TRBJ2-1): KAGVTQTPRYLIKTRGQQVTLSCSPISGHRSVSWYQQTPGQGLQFLFEYFSETQRNKGNFPGRFSGRQFSNSRSEMNVSTLELGDSALYLCASSAGWGHENEQFFGPGTRLTVL.

This chain joins TRBV20-1 and TRBJ1-4; D call uncertain. Germline V gene sequence: CDR1 DFQATT, CDR2 SNEGSKA (reference sequence). There are 13 residues in the CDR3. The germline V and J ends were trimmed by 6 bases and 0 bases, with 8 bases remaining between them. The CDR3 nucleotides read TGCAGTGCACCCACCTCAACTAATGAAAAACTGTTTTTT. Protein product: CSAPTSTNEKLFF.

This clonotype was counted many times. The gene calls are TRBV2 and TRBJ1-1; unclear D gene. The CDR3 is 12 amino acids. CDR1 and CDR2 (germline): SNHLY, FYNNEI. The V end was cut by 8 bases, the J end by 0 bases, with 7 bases between. CDR3 residues: CASWSMNTEAFF. Written as DNA, the CDR3 is TGTGCCAGCTGGTCGATGAACACTGAAGCTTTCTTT.

This clonotype was counted ten times or more. The chain links TRBV5-1 to TRBJ2-3, with D perhaps matching TRBD2 (5 bases). V lost 8 bases, J lost 2 bases, and 9 bases lay in between. CDR1 is SGHRS and CDR2 is YFSETQ in the germline V gene. The CDR3 sequence is 12 residues long. The CDR3 region is CASGLDTDTQYF. The CDR3 nucleotides read TGCGCCAGTGGACTTGACACAGATACGCAGTATTTT.

This clonotype was counted ten times or more. V and J are TRBV24-1 and TRBJ2-7; tentatively, D is TRBD1 (6 bases). Looked up from germline, CDR1 is KGHDR and CDR2 is SFDVKD. The CDR3 runs 15 residues. The V end lost 7 bases, the J end lost 3 bases, and 18 bases lay between the germline ends. For the CDR3, the DNA is TGTGCCACCAGGTCGGACAGTAAGAAATACTACGAGCAGTACGTC. Translated: CATRSDSKKYYEQYV.

This clonotype was detected many times. This rearrangement joins TRBV14 to TRBJ2-3, with TRBD1 matching over 10 bases. This CDR3 has 13 residues. Germline V gene data show CDR1 as SGHDN and CDR2 as FVKESK. The trim removed 3 bases at V and 8 bases at J, leaving 2 bases unmatched. The CDR3 is CASSQWDRGTQYF. In nucleotides, the CDR3 is TGTGCCAGCAGCCAGTGGGACAGGGGTACGCAGTATTTT.

This clonotype was recorded at least ten times. V and J are TRBV4-1 and TRBJ2-4, with no clear D. The CDR3 covers 15 residues. CDR1 is MGHRA, CDR2 YSYEKL, per germline. The V and J ends lost 1 base and 0 bases respectively, with 7 bases between them. The CDR3 nucleotides read TGCGCCAGCAGCCAAGTTGGGTTAGCCAAAAACATTCAGTACTTC. Translated: CASSQVGLAKNIQYF.

This clonotype showed up many times. This rearrangement joins TRBV7-9 to TRBJ1-1; D gene unclear. Germline V gene sequence: CDR1 SEHNR, CDR2 FQNEAQ (reference sequence). V was shortened by 10 bases and J by 1 base, with 13 bases between the two germline ends. This CDR3 has 13 amino acids. In nucleotides, the CDR3 is TGTGCCACCTCCACCCGCCAGAACACTGAAGCTTTCTTT. The encoded protein is CATSTRQNTEAFF.

The rearrangement links TRBV7-8 to TRBJ1-2, with TRBD1 matching 8 bases. CDR1 and CDR2 (germline): SGHVS, FQNEAQ. CDR3 length equals 14 residues. V shed 5 bases, J shed 4 bases, and the junction held 6 bases outside the gene matches. CDR3 protein: CASSLDRVGYGYTF. The CDR3 region has the DNA TGTGCCAGCAGCCTGGACAGGGTTGGCTATGGCTACACCTTC.

The sample holds many counts of this clonotype. The chain employs TRBV7-6 and TRBJ2-1; 11 nucleotides line up with TRBD1. V trimming: 6 bases; J trimming: 9 bases; junction bases outside the gene matches: 10. Germline V gene sequence: CDR1 SGHVS, CDR2 FNYEAQ. CDR3 length: 15 residues. CDR3 DNA: TGTGCCAGCAGTTACACGGACAGGGGGCGCCTTGAGCAGTTCTTC. As protein: CASSYTDRGRLEQFF.

This clonotype was recorded at least ten times. This chain uses TRBV19 with TRBJ2-5; D possibly matches TRBD1 or TRBD2 (5 bases each). The germline V gene has CDR1 LNHDA and CDR2 SQIVND (reference sequence). Between the trimmed V and J ends, which lost 6 bases and 2 bases, there was a span of 13 bases. This CDR3 region has 14 residues. The DNA for the CDR3 is TGTGCCAGTAGGGGGACGCAGCCTCAAGAGACCCAGTACTTC. Translation gives CASRGTQPQETQYF.

This clonotype was detected many times. CDR3 amino acids: CASSPHSDGEQYF. CDR3 sequence (DNA): TGTGCCAGCAGCCCACATTCGGACGGGGAGCAGTACTTC. This rearrangement joins TRBV6-5 to TRBJ2-7; D is ambiguous. Germline V gives CDR1 MNHEY, CDR2 SVGAGI. V lost 6 bases and J lost 7, with 16 bases in between. The CDR3 length is 13 residues.